These T cell receptor beta chains were read from a single sample in a study of glioma-infiltrating T cells after dendritic cell vaccination. Profiling relied on immunoSEQ multiplex PCR, and the TCRdb table lists in-frame clones only, not all of them. The sample includes some 58,000 clones, 85% of them seen just once. This specimen consisted of blood, obtained after dendritic cell vaccination. The receptor set was obtained from a human donor with glioblastoma. CDR3s include the opening cysteine and the closing phenylalanine or tryptophan. Each record gives: J gene, clone size, V gene, D gene, CDR3 protein, CDR3 DNA. The D gene is left open where the match is weak. Clone size is not always given. Where it is, it says once, few, many or a class for expanded clones.

j_call: TRBJ1-6; clone_size: .; v_call: TRBV15; d_call: .; cdr3_aa: CATSRDNRASNSPLHF; cdr3_nt: TGTGCCACCAGCAGAGACAACAGGGCCAGTAATTCACCCCTCCACTTT
j_call: TRBJ2-1; clone_size: .; v_call: TRBV27; d_call: TRBD2; cdr3_aa: CATTSGGYNEQFF; cdr3_nt: TGTGCCACCACTAGCGGGGGCTACAATGAGCAGTTCTTC
j_call: TRBJ1-5; clone_size: .; v_call: TRBV9; d_call: .; cdr3_aa: CASSPNQDSNQPQHF; cdr3_nt: TGTGCCAGCAGCCCCAATCAGGATAGCAATCAGCCCCAGCATTTT
j_call: TRBJ2-7; clone_size: .; v_call: TRBV6-4; d_call: TRBD1; cdr3_aa: CASSDSDRGEQYF; cdr3_nt: TGTGCCAGCAGTGACTCGGACAGGGGCGAGCAGTACTTC
j_call: TRBJ2-7; clone_size: once; v_call: TRBV14; d_call: .; cdr3_aa: CASNSGPYEQYF; cdr3_nt: TGTGCCAGCAACAGCGGACCCTACGAGCAGTACTTC
j_call: TRBJ2-3; clone_size: .; v_call: TRBV4-3; d_call: TRBD1; cdr3_aa: CASSQGQGWGADTQYF; cdr3_nt: TGCGCCAGCAGCCAAGGACAGGGCTGGGGCGCAGATACGCAGTATTTT
j_call: TRBJ1-2; clone_size: once; v_call: TRBV7-3; d_call: TRBD1; cdr3_aa: CASSYGTANYGYTF; cdr3_nt: TGTGCCAGCAGTTACGGGACAGCGAACTATGGCTACACCTTC
j_call: TRBJ1-6; clone_size: .; v_call: TRBV6-6; d_call: TRBD1; cdr3_aa: CASSYSGQDSPLHF; cdr3_nt: TGTGCCAGCAGTTACTCGGGACAGGATTCACCCCTCCACTTT
j_call: TRBJ1-1; clone_size: .; v_call: TRBV4-3; d_call: .; cdr3_aa: CASSQVGRGTEAFF; cdr3_nt: TGCGCCAGCAGCCAAGTCGGAAGGGGCACTGAAGCTTTCTTT
j_call: TRBJ1-1; clone_size: .; v_call: TRBV6-1; d_call: TRBD1; cdr3_aa: CASSETGGNEAFF; cdr3_nt: TGTGCCAGCAGTGAGACAGGGGGTAATGAAGCTTTCTTT
j_call: TRBJ2-7; clone_size: .; v_call: TRBV11-2; d_call: .; cdr3_aa: CVSSLGESRGEEQYF; cdr3_nt: TGTGTCAGCAGCTTAGGCGAGTCCAGGGGGGAAGAGCAGTACTTC
j_call: TRBJ1-5; clone_size: .; v_call: TRBV25-1; d_call: .; cdr3_aa: CASSESRTDNQPQHF; cdr3_nt: TGTGCCAGCAGTGAATCCCGGACAGACAATCAGCCCCAGCATTTT
j_call: TRBJ1-4; clone_size: few; v_call: TRBV30; d_call: TRBD1; cdr3_aa: CAWSLPQGSGNEKLFF; cdr3_nt: TGTGCCTGGAGTCTCCCACAGGGGTCGGGTAATGAAAAACTGTTTTTT
j_call: TRBJ2-7; clone_size: .; v_call: TRBV10-3; d_call: .; cdr3_aa: CAISESMQGGNEQYF; cdr3_nt: TGTGCCATCAGTGAGTCGATGCAGGGGGGCAACGAGCAGTACTTC
j_call: TRBJ2-1; clone_size: .; v_call: TRBV2; d_call: .; cdr3_aa: CASSPGYNEQFF; cdr3_nt: TGTGCCAGCAGCCCGGGTTACAATGAGCAGTTCTTC
j_call: TRBJ1-6; clone_size: .; v_call: TRBV2; d_call: .; cdr3_aa: CASSEGTWTINSPLHF; cdr3_nt: TGTGCCAGCAGTGAAGGGACGTGGACTATCAATTCACCCCTCCACTTT
j_call: TRBJ1-2; clone_size: .; v_call: TRBV9; d_call: TRBD1; cdr3_aa: CASSVDAYTGGDGYTF; cdr3_nt: TGTGCCAGCAGCGTAGATGCCTATACAGGGGGCGACGGCTACACCTTC
j_call: TRBJ1-1; clone_size: .; v_call: TRBV19; d_call: TRBD1; cdr3_aa: CASSISPRTGGRSEAFF; cdr3_nt: TGTGCCAGTAGTATATCCCCACGGACAGGGGGCAGGTCTGAAGCTTTCTTT
j_call: TRBJ2-3; clone_size: .; v_call: TRBV5-1; d_call: .; cdr3_aa: CASSLGATEADTQYF; cdr3_nt: TGCGCCAGCAGCTTGGGGGCTACGGAAGCAGATACGCAGTATTTT
j_call: TRBJ2-3; clone_size: .; v_call: TRBV19; d_call: .; cdr3_aa: CASSIVSGRTDTQYF; cdr3_nt: TGTGCCAGTAGTATAGTGTCAGGGCGTACGGATACGCAGTATTTT
j_call: TRBJ1-4; clone_size: .; v_call: TRBV7-1; d_call: .; cdr3_aa: CASSLELNEKLFF; cdr3_nt: TGTGCCAGCAGCTTAGAGTTGAATGAAAAACTGTTTTTT
j_call: TRBJ2-5; clone_size: .; v_call: TRBV6-5; d_call: .; cdr3_aa: CASSYVAPPGTQYF; cdr3_nt: TGTGCCAGCAGTTACGTGGCCCCCCCGGGGACCCAGTACTTC
j_call: TRBJ2-5; clone_size: .; v_call: TRBV6-5; d_call: TRBD2; cdr3_aa: CASSLAGGPQTQYF; cdr3_nt: TGTGCCAGCAGTTTAGCGGGGGGGCCGCAGACCCAGTACTTC
j_call: TRBJ1-2; clone_size: .; v_call: TRBV7-2; d_call: TRBD1; cdr3_aa: CASSDRGGINYGYTF; cdr3_nt: TGTGCCAGCAGCGACAGGGGAGGTATTAACTATGGCTACACCTTC
j_call: TRBJ1-2; clone_size: few; v_call: TRBV9; d_call: TRBD1; cdr3_aa: CASSVRDRVNYGYTF; cdr3_nt: TGTGCCAGCAGCGTAAGGGACAGGGTTAACTATGGCTACACCTTC
j_call: TRBJ2-7; clone_size: .; v_call: TRBV5-1; d_call: TRBD1; cdr3_aa: CASSPGTGGEEQYF; cdr3_nt: TGCGCCAGCAGCCCCGGGACAGGGGGCGAAGAGCAGTACTTC
j_call: TRBJ2-7; clone_size: once; v_call: TRBV7-9; d_call: .; cdr3_aa: CASSLRGTEQYF; cdr3_nt: TGTGCCAGCAGCTTAAGGGGGACCGAGCAGTACTTC
j_call: TRBJ2-3; clone_size: .; v_call: TRBV7-2; d_call: TRBD2; cdr3_aa: CASSLSPGLAGLSDTQYF; cdr3_nt: TGTGCCAGCAGCTTAAGCCCGGGACTAGCGGGGCTATCAGATACGCAGTATTTT
j_call: TRBJ2-7; clone_size: .; v_call: TRBV2; d_call: TRBD2; cdr3_aa: CASSVAGGLYEQYF; cdr3_nt: TGTGCCAGCAGTGTGGCGGGGGGCCTCTACGAGCAGTACTTC
j_call: TRBJ2-5; clone_size: .; v_call: TRBV25-1; d_call: TRBD1; cdr3_aa: CASSVRDRGPGSVETQYF; cdr3_nt: TGTGCCAGCAGTGTTAGGGACAGGGGGCCAGGGTCGGTAGAGACCCAGTACTTC
j_call: TRBJ2-2; clone_size: .; v_call: TRBV9; d_call: TRBD2; cdr3_aa: CASSRGPSGGAANTGELFF; cdr3_nt: TGTGCCAGCAGCCGGGGCCCTAGCGGGGGGGCCGCGAACACCGGGGAGCTGTTTTTT
j_call: TRBJ2-1; clone_size: .; v_call: TRBV7-6; d_call: .; cdr3_aa: CASSLGAVSTNEQFF; cdr3_nt: TGTGCCAGCAGCTTAGGGGCAGTATCTACGAATGAGCAGTTCTTC
j_call: TRBJ2-7; clone_size: .; v_call: TRBV7-2; d_call: .; cdr3_aa: CASSLAGGPYEQYF; cdr3_nt: TGTGCCAGCAGCTTAGCCGGCGGCCCCTACGAGCAGTACTTC
j_call: TRBJ1-3; clone_size: .; v_call: TRBV7-2; d_call: TRBD1; cdr3_aa: CASSLAGGYSGNTIYF; cdr3_nt: TGTGCCAGCAGCTTAGCAGGGGGCTACTCTGGAAACACCATATATTTT
j_call: TRBJ1-3; clone_size: .; v_call: TRBV21-1; d_call: .; cdr3_aa: CASSRRTADGNTIYF; cdr3_nt: TGTGCCAGCAGCAGGCGGACAGCCGATGGAAACACCATATATTTT
j_call: TRBJ2-5; clone_size: .; v_call: TRBV9; d_call: TRBD1; cdr3_aa: CASSVLSRGGSETQYF; cdr3_nt: TGTGCCAGCAGCGTATTGAGCCGAGGGGGCTCCGAGACCCAGTACTTC
j_call: TRBJ1-4; clone_size: .; v_call: TRBV13; d_call: TRBD1; cdr3_aa: CASSPRTGANEKLFF; cdr3_nt: TGTGCCAGCAGCCCCCGGACAGGGGCTAATGAAAAACTGTTTTTT
j_call: TRBJ1-3; clone_size: .; v_call: TRBV10-3; d_call: TRBD1; cdr3_aa: CAISLDRGKNTIYF; cdr3_nt: TGTGCCATCAGCTTAGACAGGGGGAAGAACACCATATATTTT
j_call: TRBJ2-1; clone_size: .; v_call: TRBV4-3; d_call: .; cdr3_aa: CASSQIVMREQFF; cdr3_nt: TGCGCCAGCAGCCAAATTGTTATGCGTGAGCAGTTCTTC
j_call: TRBJ2-3; clone_size: .; v_call: TRBV6-1; d_call: TRBD2; cdr3_aa: CASSVPRLAQYTDTQYF; cdr3_nt: TGTGCCAGCAGTGTCCCAAGACTAGCGCAGTACACAGATACGCAGTATTTT
j_call: TRBJ2-1; clone_size: .; v_call: TRBV10-1; d_call: .; cdr3_aa: CASRSLMTRTLEQFF; cdr3_nt: TGCGCCAGCAGATCGCTCATGACTAGGACGCTTGAGCAGTTCTTC
j_call: TRBJ1-1; clone_size: .; v_call: TRBV5-4; d_call: .; cdr3_aa: CASSSSSQGYWTEAFF; cdr3_nt: TGTGCCAGCAGCTCTAGTTCACAGGGATATTGGACTGAAGCTTTCTTT
j_call: TRBJ1-4; clone_size: few; v_call: TRBV6-5; d_call: TRBD1; cdr3_aa: CASSYTYRGRNEKLFF; cdr3_nt: TGTGCCAGCAGTTACACCTACAGGGGGAGGAATGAAAAACTGTTTTTT
j_call: TRBJ1-5; clone_size: .; v_call: TRBV7-6; d_call: TRBD1; cdr3_aa: CASSLGTGSSNQPQHF; cdr3_nt: TGTGCCAGCAGCTTAGGGACAGGAAGTAGCAATCAGCCCCAGCATTTT
j_call: TRBJ1-5; clone_size: .; v_call: TRBV10-3; d_call: .; cdr3_aa: CAISESVGRSNQPQHF; cdr3_nt: TGTGCCATCAGTGAGTCGGTGGGGAGAAGCAATCAGCCCCAGCATTTT